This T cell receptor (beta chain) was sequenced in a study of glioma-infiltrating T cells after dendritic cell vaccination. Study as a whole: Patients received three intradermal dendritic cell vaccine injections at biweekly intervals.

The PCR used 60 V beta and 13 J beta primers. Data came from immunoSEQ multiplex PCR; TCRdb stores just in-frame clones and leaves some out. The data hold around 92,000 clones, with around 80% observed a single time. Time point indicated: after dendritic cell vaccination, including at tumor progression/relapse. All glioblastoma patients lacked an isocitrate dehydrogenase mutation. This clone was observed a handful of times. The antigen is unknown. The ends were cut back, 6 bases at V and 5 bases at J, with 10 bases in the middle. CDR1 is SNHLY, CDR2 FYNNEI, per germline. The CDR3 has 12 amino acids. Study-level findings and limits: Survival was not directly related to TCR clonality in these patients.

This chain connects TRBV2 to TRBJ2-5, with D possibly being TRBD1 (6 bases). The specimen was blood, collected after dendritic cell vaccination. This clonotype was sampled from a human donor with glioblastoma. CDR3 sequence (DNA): TGTGCCAGCAGACACAGGGTGGAGACCCAGTACTTC. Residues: CASRHRVETQYF.